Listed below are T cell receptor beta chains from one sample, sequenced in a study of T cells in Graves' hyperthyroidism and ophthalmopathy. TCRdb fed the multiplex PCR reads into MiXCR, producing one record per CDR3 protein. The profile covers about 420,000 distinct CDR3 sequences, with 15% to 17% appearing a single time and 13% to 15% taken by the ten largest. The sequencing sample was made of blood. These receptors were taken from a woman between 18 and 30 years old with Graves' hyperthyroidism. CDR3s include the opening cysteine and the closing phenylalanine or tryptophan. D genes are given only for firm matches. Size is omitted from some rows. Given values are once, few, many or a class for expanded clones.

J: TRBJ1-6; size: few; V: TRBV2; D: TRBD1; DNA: TGTGCCAGCAACATAGGACAGGATAGATCACCCCTCCACTTT; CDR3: CASNIGQDRSPLHF
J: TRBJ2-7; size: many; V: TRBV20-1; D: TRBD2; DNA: TGCAGTGCGCAACTAGCGGGCACCACCTACGAGCAGTACTTC; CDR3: CSAQLAGTTYEQYF
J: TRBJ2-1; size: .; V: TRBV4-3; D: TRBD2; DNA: TGCGCCAGCAGCCAGGGACTAGCGGGGAGGTACAATGAGCAGTTCTTC; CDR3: CASSQGLAGRYNEQFF
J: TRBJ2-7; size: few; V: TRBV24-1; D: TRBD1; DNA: TGTGCCACCAGTGATCCCGTGATCACAGCGGGACAGGGGTACGAGCAGTACTTC; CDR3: CATSDPVITAGQGYEQYF
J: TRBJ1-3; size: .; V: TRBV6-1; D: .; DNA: TGTGCCACCCACAGGGAGGGTTCTGGAAACACCATATATTTT; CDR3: CATHREGSGNTIYF
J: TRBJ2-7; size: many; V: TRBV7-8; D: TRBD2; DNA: TGTGCCAGCAGCTTGGGACTAGCGGGAGGTATCTACGAGCAGTACTTC; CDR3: CASSLGLAGGIYEQYF
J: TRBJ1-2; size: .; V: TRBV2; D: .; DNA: TGTGCCAGCAGTGGTGGACAGAATTATGGCTACACCTTC; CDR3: CASSGGQNYGYTF
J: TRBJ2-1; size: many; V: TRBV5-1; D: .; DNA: TGCGCCAGCAGCTTGGGGGGGCGGGAGCGGAATGAGCAGTTCTTC; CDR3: CASSLGGRERNEQFF
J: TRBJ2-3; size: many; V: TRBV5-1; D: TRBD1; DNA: TGCGCCAGCAGAGGGACAGGGAGCACAGATACGCAGTATTTT; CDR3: CASRGTGSTDTQYF
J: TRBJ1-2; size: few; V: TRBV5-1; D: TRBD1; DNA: TGCGCCAGCAGCTGGGGGGACAGGGTAAACTATGGCTACACCTTC; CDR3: CASSWGDRVNYGYTF
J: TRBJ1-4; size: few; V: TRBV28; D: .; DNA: TGTGCCAGCAGTTCCCCCCGGCGGGACAATGAAAAACTGTTTTTT; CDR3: CASSSPRRDNEKLFF
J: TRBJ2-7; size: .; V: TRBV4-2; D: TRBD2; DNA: TGTGCCAGCAGCCAAGAGGAGGCTAGCGGGGGGAACGAGCAGTACTTC; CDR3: CASSQEEASGGNEQYF
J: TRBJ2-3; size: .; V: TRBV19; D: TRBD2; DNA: TGTGCCAGTAGTATAATTTTCCGGGGGGGCCCCACAGATACGCAGTATTTT; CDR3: CASSIIFRGGPTDTQYF
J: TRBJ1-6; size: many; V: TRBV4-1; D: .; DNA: TGCGCCAGCAGCCAAGAAGTGGCTGCGCCCCTCCACTTT; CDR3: CASSQEVAAPLHF
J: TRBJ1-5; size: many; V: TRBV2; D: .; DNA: TGTGCCAGCAGTGAATGGGTGATCTCCCGGGCTCAGCCCCAGCATTTT; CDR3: CASSEWVISRAQPQHF
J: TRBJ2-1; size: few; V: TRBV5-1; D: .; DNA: TGCGCCAGCAGCTTGTTGTCCGACTATAGGAATGAGCAGTTCTTC; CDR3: CASSLLSDYRNEQFF
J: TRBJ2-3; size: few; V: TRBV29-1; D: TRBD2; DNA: TGCAGCGTTCGAGGACTAGCGGGAGTAACAGATACGCAGTATTTT; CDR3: CSVRGLAGVTDTQYF
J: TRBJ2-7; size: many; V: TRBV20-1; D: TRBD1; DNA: TGCAGTGCTAGAGAGGGGACAGGGGTTCCCTACGAGCAGTACTTC; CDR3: CSAREGTGVPYEQYF
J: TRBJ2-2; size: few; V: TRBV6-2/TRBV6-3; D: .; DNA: TGTGCCAGCAGTTACGACGGCTGGACGAACACCGGGGAGCTGTTTTTT; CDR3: CASSYDGWTNTGELFF
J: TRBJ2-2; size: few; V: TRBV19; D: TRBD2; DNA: TGTGCCAGTACCTCACTAGCGGGGGGCGGTGGGGAGCTGTTTTTT; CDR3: CASTSLAGGGGELFF
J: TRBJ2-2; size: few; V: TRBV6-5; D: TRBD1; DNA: TGTGCCAGCAGTTACAGACAGGGGTTCGCGAACACCGGGGAGCTGTTTTTT; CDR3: CASSYRQGFANTGELFF
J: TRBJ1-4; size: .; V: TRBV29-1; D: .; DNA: TGCAGCGTCGCGACTAGTGAAAAACTGTTTTTT; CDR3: CSVATSEKLFF
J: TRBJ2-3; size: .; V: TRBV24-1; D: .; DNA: TGTGCCACCAGTGGTGCGGCTAGCACAGATACGCAGTATTTT; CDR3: CATSGAASTDTQYF
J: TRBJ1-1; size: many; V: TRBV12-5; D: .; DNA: TGTGCTAGTGGTTTGGTACCGCGGACTGAAGCTTTCTTT; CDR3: CASGLVPRTEAFF
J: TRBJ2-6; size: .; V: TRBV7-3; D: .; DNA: TGTGCCAGCAGCTTAGTCCCCCAGGTTGGGGCCAACGTCCTGACTTTC; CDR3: CASSLVPQVGANVLTF
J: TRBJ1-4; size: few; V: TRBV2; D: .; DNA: TGTGCCAGCAGTGACAGGGGTAATGAAAAACTGTTTTTT; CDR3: CASSDRGNEKLFF
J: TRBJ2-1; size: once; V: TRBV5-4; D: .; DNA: TGTGCCAGCAGCGTGGGGACACCCACTAGATACAATGAGCAGTTCTTC; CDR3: CASSVGTPTRYNEQFF
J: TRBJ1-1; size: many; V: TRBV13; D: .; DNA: TGTGCCAGCAGCCCGACGCAACAAATAGTGAACACTGAAGCTTTCTTT; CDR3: CASSPTQQIVNTEAFF
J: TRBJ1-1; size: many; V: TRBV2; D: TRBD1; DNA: TGTGCCAGCCGCGAACAGGGGGCGCGTTCCTCTGAAGCTTTCTTT; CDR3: CASREQGARSSEAFF
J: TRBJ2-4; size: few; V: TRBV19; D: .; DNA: TGTGCCAGCACTCGACAGGACAAAAACATTCAGTACTTC; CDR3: CASTRQDKNIQYF
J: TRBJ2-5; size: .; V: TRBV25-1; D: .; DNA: TGTGCCAGCGGCACCCAGACGATCTGGCAAGAGACCCAGTACTTC; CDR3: CASGTQTIWQETQYF
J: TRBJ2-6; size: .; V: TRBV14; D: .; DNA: TGTGCCAGCAGCCTTCCGGGGTCTGGGGCCAACGTCCTGACTTTC; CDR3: CASSLPGSGANVLTF
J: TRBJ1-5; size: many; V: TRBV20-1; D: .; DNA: TGCAGTGCCGGCGGCGTTGCGACAGGCCAGAAACAGAGCAATCAGCCCCAGCATTTT; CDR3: CSAGGVATGQKQSNQPQHF
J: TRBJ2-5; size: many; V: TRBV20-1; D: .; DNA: TGCAGTGCGGCCCGGGGAGAGACCCAGTACTTC; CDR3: CSAARGETQYF
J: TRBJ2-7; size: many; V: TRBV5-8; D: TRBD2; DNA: TGTGCCAGCAGCTTGGGGCTAGCGGGAGAAGGCGAGCAGTACTTC; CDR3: CASSLGLAGEGEQYF
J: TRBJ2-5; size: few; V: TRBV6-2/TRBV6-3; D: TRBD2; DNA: TGTGCCAGCAGTCGCCTGACTAGCGGGAATCAAGAGACCCAGTACTTC; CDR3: CASSRLTSGNQETQYF
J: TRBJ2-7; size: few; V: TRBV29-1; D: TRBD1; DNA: TGCAGCGCAGGACAGGGGAGAGTCTCCTACGAGCAGTACTTC; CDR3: CSAGQGRVSYEQYF
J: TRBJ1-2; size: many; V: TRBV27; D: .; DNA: TGTGCCAGCAGTTTAGGAGGGGACTATGGCTACACCTTC; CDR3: CASSLGGDYGYTF
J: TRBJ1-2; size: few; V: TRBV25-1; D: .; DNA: TGTGCCAGCAGGTCTGAAGCTACTAACTATGGCTACACCTTC; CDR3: CASRSEATNYGYTF
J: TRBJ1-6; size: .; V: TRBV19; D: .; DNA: TGTGCCAGTAGTATATATGGGGACGGCAGTTATAATTCACCCCTCCACTTT; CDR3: CASSIYGDGSYNSPLHF
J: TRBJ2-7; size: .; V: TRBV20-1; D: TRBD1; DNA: TGCAGTGCTTCACCGGGACAGAGCTACGAGCAGTACTTC; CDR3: CSASPGQSYEQYF
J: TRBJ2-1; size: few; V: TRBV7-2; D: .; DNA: TGTGCCAGCAGCTTAAGTGGGGGCGTCCCGCATGAGCAGTTCTTC; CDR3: CASSLSGGVPHEQFF
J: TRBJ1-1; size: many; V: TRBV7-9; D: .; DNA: TGTGCCAGCAGCTTAATCGACACTGAAGCTTTCTTT; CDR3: CASSLIDTEAFF
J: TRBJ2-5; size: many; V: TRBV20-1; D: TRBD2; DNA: TGCAGTGCTAGGGGGGATAGCGGGCAAGAGACCCAGTACTTC; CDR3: CSARGDSGQETQYF
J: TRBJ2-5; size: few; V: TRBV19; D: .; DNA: TGTGCCAGTAGTACTTCGGGGACGGCTCGAGAGACCCAGTACTTC; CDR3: CASSTSGTARETQYF
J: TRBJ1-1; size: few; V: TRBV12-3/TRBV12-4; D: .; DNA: TGTGCCACCGGTGACAGGATGAACACTGAAGCTTTCTTT; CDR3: CATGDRMNTEAFF
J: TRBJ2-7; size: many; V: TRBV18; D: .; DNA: TGTGCCAGCTCACCAATTGGCGGCGAGCAGTACTTC; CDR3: CASSPIGGEQYF
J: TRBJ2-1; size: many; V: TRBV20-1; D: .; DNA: TGCAGTGCTCATCGTCCAGACTCCTACAATGAGCAGTTCTTC; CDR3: CSAHRPDSYNEQFF
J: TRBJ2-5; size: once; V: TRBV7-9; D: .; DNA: TGTGCCAGCCAAAGAGGGGGGTCGGCGTACGAGACCCAGTACTTC; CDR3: CASQRGGSAYETQYF
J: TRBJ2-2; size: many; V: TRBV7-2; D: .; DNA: TGTGCCAGCAGCTTAGTTTTTTTGGCGGAGCTGTTTTTT; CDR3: CASSLVFLAELFF
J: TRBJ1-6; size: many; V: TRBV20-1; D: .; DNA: TGCAGTGCTAGAGTTAAGCAGGGGTATAATTCACCCCTCCACTTT; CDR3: CSARVKQGYNSPLHF
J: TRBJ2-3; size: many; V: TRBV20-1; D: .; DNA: TGCAGTGCTATCAAGCCCACAGGGATGCGGACAGATACGCAGTATTTT; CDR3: CSAIKPTGMRTDTQYF
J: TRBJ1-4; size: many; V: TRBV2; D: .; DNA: TGTGCCAGCAGTCCCGGGTTAACTAATGAAAAACTGTTTTTT; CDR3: CASSPGLTNEKLFF
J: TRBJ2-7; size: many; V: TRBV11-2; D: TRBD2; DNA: TGTGCCAGCAGCCCAGTCGGGGGGGCCACAACCTACGAGCAGTACTTC; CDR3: CASSPVGGATTYEQYF